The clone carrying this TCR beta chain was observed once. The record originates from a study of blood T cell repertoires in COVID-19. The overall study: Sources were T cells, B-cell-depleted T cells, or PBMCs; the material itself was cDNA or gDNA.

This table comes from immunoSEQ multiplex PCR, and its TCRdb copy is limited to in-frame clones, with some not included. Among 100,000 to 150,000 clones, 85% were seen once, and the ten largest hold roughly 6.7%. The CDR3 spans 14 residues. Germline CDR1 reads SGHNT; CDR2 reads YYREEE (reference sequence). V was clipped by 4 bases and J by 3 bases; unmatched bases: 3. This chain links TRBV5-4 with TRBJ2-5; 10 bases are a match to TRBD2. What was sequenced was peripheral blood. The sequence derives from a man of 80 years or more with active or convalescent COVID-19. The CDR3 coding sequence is TGTGCCAGCAGCCAAGGACTAGCGGAAGAGACCCAGTACTTC. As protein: CASSQGLAEETQYF.